Described below is a single T cell receptor (beta chain) sequence and its context. CDR1 is SEHNR and CDR2 is FQNEAQ in the germline V gene (reference sequence). Losses at the gene ends were 1 base for V and 10 bases for J; bases not matched to a gene: 4. This CDR3 region has 13 residues. Method: immunoSEQ multiplex PCR; TCRdb's copy keeps in-frame clones and lacks some. Among roughly 17,000 clones listed, 80% were seen once. These data originate in a study of somatic mutations in cytotoxic T cells in rheumatoid arthritis. In the study overall: No treatment had yet been given when patient blood (approximately 33 ml EDTA) was drawn, right after diagnosis.

This chain links TRBV7-9 with TRBJ2-1; 7 bases are a match to TRBD2. The sequenced sample was CD8+ T cells sorted from blood. The TCR originated in an adult with rheumatoid arthritis. CDR3: CASSLGGLPEQFF. The CDR3 DNA reads as TGTGCCAGCAGCTTAGGGGGACTACCCGAGCAGTTCTTC.